The text below deals with one TCR beta chain. Its target is not known. This sample was taken from a study of T cells after posttransplantation cyclophosphamide. Study results and limitations: Later post-transplant blood repertoires were often dominated by donor CD8+ memory clones. Tissue-infiltrating T cells from skin or gut overlapped little with blood T cells.

The protocol was immunoSEQ multiplex PCR, while the TCRdb copy is restricted to in-frame clones and leaves out a portion. The sample includes 18,000 or so clones, roughly 83% of them seen just once. The TCR sequence derives from a man aged 25-45 years in good health and a related stem cell transplant donor. The sample was memory CD4+ T cells sorted from blood.

Written as DNA, the CDR3 is TGTGCCAGCAGCGTAGGACTAGTAAATAGAGATACGCAGTATTTT. It is translated as CASSVGLVNRDTQYF. V gene TRBV9 combines with J gene TRBJ2-3; perhaps TRBD2 as D (6 bases). Trimming cost V 0 bases and J 5 bases, with 13 bases left between them. The CDR3 is 15 amino acids. CDR1 is SGDLS and CDR2 is YYNGEE in the germline V gene.